This TCR beta chain was captured in a study of shared clonotypes between healthy human individuals. Study-level findings and limits: Among the subsets, naive ones generally showed larger estimated richness than memory ones. Naive CD4 clonotypes overlapped across a handful of donors at about 5.2%.

To note about this clone: Its antigen is currently unknown.

The study separated CD4+ cells into CD45RA+ naive and CD45RA-negative memory subsets. The CDR3 is 15 residues long. Trimming took 0 bases from V and 3 from J, leaving 12 bases between them. Per germline, CDR1 SGHRS and CDR2 YFSETQ. An assay was performed, and its level was deep. Clones were sequenced by immunoSEQ multiplex PCR, and TCRdb holds only the in-frame ones, with some missing. Of 2.3 million or so clones in the sample, 93% were seen once. The TCR was taken from a man aged 18 to 30 in good health. Some clones in this sample may be carry-over from other donors' samples. This rearrangement joins TRBV5-1 to TRBJ1-1; D gene uncertain. Sequencing was done on a sample of naive CD4+ T cells from PBMCs. Subset denoted: CD45RA+ positively selected. This CDR3 reads CASSLGAGWDTEAFF. As DNA, the CDR3 is TGCGCCAGCAGCTTGGGTGCGGGCTGGGACACTGAAGCTTTCTTT.